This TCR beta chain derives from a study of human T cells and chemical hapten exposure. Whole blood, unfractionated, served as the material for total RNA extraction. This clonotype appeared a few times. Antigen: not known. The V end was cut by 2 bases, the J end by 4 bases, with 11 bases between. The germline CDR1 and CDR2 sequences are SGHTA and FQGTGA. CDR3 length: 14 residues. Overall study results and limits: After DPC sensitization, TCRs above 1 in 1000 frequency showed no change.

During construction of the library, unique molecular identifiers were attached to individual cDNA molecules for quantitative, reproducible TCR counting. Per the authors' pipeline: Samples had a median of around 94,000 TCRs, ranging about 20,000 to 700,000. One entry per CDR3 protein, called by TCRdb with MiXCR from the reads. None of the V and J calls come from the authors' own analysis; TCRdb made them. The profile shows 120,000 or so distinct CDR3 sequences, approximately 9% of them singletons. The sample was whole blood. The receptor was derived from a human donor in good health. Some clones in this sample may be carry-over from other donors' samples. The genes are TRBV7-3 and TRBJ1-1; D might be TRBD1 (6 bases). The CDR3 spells CASSLVGGSTEAFF. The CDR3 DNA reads TGTGCCAGCAGCTTAGTAGGGGGTTCCACTGAAGCTTTCTTT.